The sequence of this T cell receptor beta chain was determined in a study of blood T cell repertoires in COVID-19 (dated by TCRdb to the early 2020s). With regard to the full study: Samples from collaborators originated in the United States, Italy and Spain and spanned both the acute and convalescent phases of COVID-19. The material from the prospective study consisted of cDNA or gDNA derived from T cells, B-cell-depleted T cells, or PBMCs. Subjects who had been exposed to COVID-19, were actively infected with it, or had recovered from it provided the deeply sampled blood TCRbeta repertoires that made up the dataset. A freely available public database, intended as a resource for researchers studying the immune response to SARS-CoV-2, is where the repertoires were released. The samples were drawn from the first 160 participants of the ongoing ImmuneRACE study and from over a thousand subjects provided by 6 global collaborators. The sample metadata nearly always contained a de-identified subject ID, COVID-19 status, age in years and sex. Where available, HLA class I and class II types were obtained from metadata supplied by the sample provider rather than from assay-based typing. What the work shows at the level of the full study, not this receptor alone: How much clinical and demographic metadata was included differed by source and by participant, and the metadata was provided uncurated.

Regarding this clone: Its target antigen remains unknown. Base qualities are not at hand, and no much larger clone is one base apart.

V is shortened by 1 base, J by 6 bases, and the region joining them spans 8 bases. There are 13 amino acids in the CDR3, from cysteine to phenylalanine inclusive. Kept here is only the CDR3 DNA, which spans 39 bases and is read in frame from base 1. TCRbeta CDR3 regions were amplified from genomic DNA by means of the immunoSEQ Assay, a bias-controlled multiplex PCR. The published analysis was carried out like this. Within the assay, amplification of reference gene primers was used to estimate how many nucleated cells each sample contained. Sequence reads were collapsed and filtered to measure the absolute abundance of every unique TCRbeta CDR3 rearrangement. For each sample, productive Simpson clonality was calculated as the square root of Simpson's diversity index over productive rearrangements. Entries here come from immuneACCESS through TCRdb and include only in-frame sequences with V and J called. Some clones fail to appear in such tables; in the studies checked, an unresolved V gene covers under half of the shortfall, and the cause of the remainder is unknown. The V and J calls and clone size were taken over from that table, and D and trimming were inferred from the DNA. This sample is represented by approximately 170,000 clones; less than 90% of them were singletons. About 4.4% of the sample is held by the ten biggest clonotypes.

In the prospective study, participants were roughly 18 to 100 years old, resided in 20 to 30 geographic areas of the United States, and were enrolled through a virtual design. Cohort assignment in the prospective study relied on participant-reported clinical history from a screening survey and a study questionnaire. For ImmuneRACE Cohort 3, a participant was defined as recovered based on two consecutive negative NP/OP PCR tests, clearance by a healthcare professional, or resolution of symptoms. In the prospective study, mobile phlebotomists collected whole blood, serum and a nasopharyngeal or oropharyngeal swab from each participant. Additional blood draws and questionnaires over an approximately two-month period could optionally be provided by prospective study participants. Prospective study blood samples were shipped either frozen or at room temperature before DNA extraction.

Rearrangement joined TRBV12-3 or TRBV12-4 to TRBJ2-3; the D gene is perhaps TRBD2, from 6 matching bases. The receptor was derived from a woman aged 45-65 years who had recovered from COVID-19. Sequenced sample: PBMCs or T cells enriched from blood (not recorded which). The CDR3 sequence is CASSLVGTDTQYF. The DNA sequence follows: TGTGCCAGCAGTTTAGTCGGGACTGATACGCAGTATTTT.